This is a list of T cell receptor beta chains from one sample in a study of T-cell reconstitution after alpha-beta-depleted transplantation in children. TCRdb redid the calling of the PCR reads with MiXCR, one entry per CDR3 protein. The table lists about 490,000 distinct CDR3 sequences, about 10% of them singletons. The sequencing here drew on PBMCs, taken before TCRalphabeta/CD19-depleted stem cell transplant. These receptor sequences come from a child aged 2 to 9 with inherited bone marrow failure, due to receive a stem cell transplant. CDR3s include the opening cysteine and the closing phenylalanine or tryptophan. D genes are given only for firm matches. Part of the rows lack a size; the others show once, few, many or a class for expanded clones.

cdr3_aa | cdr3_nt | d_call | v_call | clone_size | j_call
CATSDPLAASTDTQYF | TGTGCCACCAGTGACCCCCTAGCGGCTAGCACAGATACGCAGTATTTT | TRBD2 | TRBV24-1 | many | TRBJ2-3
CASSSTGTLSHEQYF | TGTGCCAGCAGCTCGACCGGGACGCTCAGCCACGAGCAGTACTTC | NA | TRBV7-8 | few | TRBJ2-7
CASSQDQGSGAIRQTF | TGCGCCAGCAGCCAAGATCAAGGCAGTGGTGCTATAAGGCAGACCTTC | NA | TRBV4-1 | few | TRBJ1-2
CSVEGDTQYF | TGCAGCGTTGAAGGAGATACGCAGTATTTT | NA | TRBV29-1 | many | TRBJ2-3
CASSYSGRFSGNTIYF | TGTGCCAGCAGTTACTCCGGCAGATTCTCTGGAAACACCATATATTTT | NA | TRBV6-5 | many | TRBJ1-3
CSARWREGGDTQYF | TGCAGTGCTCGGTGGCGGGAGGGCGGAGATACGCAGTATTTT | TRBD2 | TRBV20-1 | many | TRBJ2-3
CASSPLPSTEAFF | TGTGCCAGCAGCCCCCTCCCCAGTACTGAAGCTTTCTTT | NA | TRBV12-3/TRBV12-4 | many | TRBJ1-1
CASSPRQLLLAEKLFF | TGTGCCAGCAGCCCTAGGCAGCTCCTTCTAGCTGAAAAACTGTTTTTT | NA | TRBV9 | few | TRBJ1-4
CASTKGAGGYNEQFF | TGCGCCAGCACCAAGGGGGCGGGAGGGTACAATGAGCAGTTCTTC | TRBD2 | TRBV4-3 | many | TRBJ2-1
CASSSSRTGELFF | TGTGCCAGCAGCTCCAGCCGCACCGGGGAGCTGTTTTTT | NA | TRBV7-9 | many | TRBJ2-2
CASSRTSGSIYEQYF | TGTGCCAGCAGCCGGACTAGCGGGAGTATCTACGAGCAGTACTTC | TRBD2 | TRBV6-1 | many | TRBJ2-7
CSAQNIAGGNSYEQYF | TGCAGTGCACAAAATATAGCGGGCGGAAACTCCTACGAGCAGTACTTC | TRBD2 | TRBV20-1 | once | TRBJ2-7
CATSDGGGGIDHEQFF | TGTGCCACCAGTGATGGGGGGGGCGGAATAGACCATGAGCAGTTCTTC | NA | TRBV24-1 | many | TRBJ2-1
CASSQGSDPAGKETQYF | TGCGCCAGCAGCCAAGGAAGTGACCCGGCGGGTAAAGAGACCCAGTACTTC | NA | TRBV4-3 | many | TRBJ2-5
CASSLGTGLNYGYTF | TGTGCCAGCAGCTTGGGGACAGGCCTTAACTATGGCTACACCTTC | TRBD1 | TRBV5-5 | NA | TRBJ1-2
CASSAGTENTGELFF | TGCGCCAGCAGCGCCGGGACAGAAAACACCGGGGAGCTGTTTTTT | TRBD1 | TRBV5-1 | NA | TRBJ2-2
CASSQGQETQYF | TGTGCCAGCAGCCAGGGTCAAGAGACCCAGTACTTC | NA | TRBV7-9 | NA | TRBJ2-5
CASSYSRLAAQETQYF | TGTGCCAGCAGTTACTCGAGACTAGCCGCTCAAGAGACCCAGTACTTC | TRBD2 | TRBV6-5 | many | TRBJ2-5
CASSITSAYEQYF | TGCGCCAGCAGCATCACCTCAGCCTACGAGCAGTACTTC | NA | TRBV5-1 | NA | TRBJ2-7
CASSSGTGTYNEQFF | TGTGCCAGCAGTTCCGGGACAGGGACCTACAATGAGCAGTTCTTC | TRBD1 | TRBV7-2 | few | TRBJ2-1
CASSLDPEAGPYEQYF | TGTGCCAGCAGCTTGGACCCAGAAGCGGGACCCTACGAGCAGTACTTC | TRBD2 | TRBV5-4 | many | TRBJ2-7
CASSYRQVGRRTGELFF | TGTGCCAGCAGTTATAGACAGGTTGGAAGGCGCACCGGGGAGCTGTTTTTT | NA | TRBV6-2/TRBV6-3 | NA | TRBJ2-2
CSATTATSGQETQYF | TGCAGTGCTACTACTGCGACTAGCGGCCAAGAGACCCAGTACTTC | TRBD2 | TRBV20-1 | few | TRBJ2-5
CASSPLPGVGYGYTF | TGTGCCAGCAGCCCCCTCCCGGGGGTTGGCTATGGCTACACCTTC | NA | TRBV7-2 | many | TRBJ1-2